The 21 T cell receptor beta chains in this list originate from one sample, sequenced in a study of blood T cell repertoires in COVID-19. Only in-frame clones appear in the TCRdb table, and some are missing; sequencing was by immunoSEQ multiplex PCR. This sample has about 52,000 clones, with about nine tenths found just once. Sequences were obtained from peripheral blood. The receptors were gathered from a man aged 65 to 79 with acute or convalescent COVID-19.

J is TRBJ2-2 and V is TRBV7-2; 7 nucleotides agree with TRBD2. V gave up 2 bases and J gave up 2 bases; unmatched junction bases: 5. CDR1 is SGHTA, CDR2 FQGNSA, per germline. The CDR3 is 16 amino acids. DNA of the CDR3: TGTGCCAGCAGCTTAATCTCTAGCGGAAACACCGGGGAGCTGTTTTTT. Protein sequence: CASSLISSGNTGELFF.

The V call is TRBV6-5, the J call TRBJ2-3; D not resolved. V dropped 6 bases and J dropped 4 bases, with 14 bases sitting between them. Germline V lookup: CDR1 MNHEY, CDR2 SVGAGI. This CDR3 has 14 residues. CDR3 sequence (DNA): TGTGCCAGCAGCGGTGCGCCGCCACCAGATACGCAGTATTTT. Translated, it gives CASSGAPPPDTQYF.

This clone has a single count. The genes are TRBV5-1 and TRBJ2-5; D remains unclear. Germline CDR1 SGHRS, CDR2 YFSETQ. This CDR3 has 15 amino acids. V gave up 1 base and J gave up 1 base, with 11 bases separating them. CDR3 nucleotides: TGCGCCAGCAGCTTGCATGCTATCCCCCAAGAGACCCAGTACTTC. Protein product: CASSLHAIPQETQYF.

This clone was seen more than once but under ten times. The V call is TRBV5-4, the J call TRBJ2-3, with D tentatively TRBD2 (5 bases). This CDR3 is 16 amino acids long. CDR1 is SGHNT and CDR2 is YYREEE in the germline V gene (reference sequence). The V end was cut by 0 bases, the J end by 0 bases, with 11 bases between. The CDR3 nucleotides read TGTGCCAGCAGCTTGGCCGAACAGCGGAGCACAGATACGCAGTATTTT. Protein sequence: CASSLAEQRSTDTQYF.

The CDR3 DNA follows: TGTGCCAGCAGTCCCACTGACATTAACTATGGCTACACCTTC. Translated: CASSPTDINYGYTF. V is TRBV5-5 and J is TRBJ1-2, with D unclear. The CDR3 runs 14 residues. Trimming left V 5 bases short and J 1 base short, with 12 bases between. The germline gives CDR1 SGHKS, CDR2 YYEKEE (reference sequence).

The chain combines TRBV15 with TRBJ2-7; D might be TRBD2 (5 bases). Trimming shortened V by 3 bases and J by 3 bases, and 9 bases separated the two germline ends. This CDR3 has 13 residues. Looked up from germline, CDR1 is LNHNV and CDR2 is YYDKDF (reference sequence). CDR3 region: CATSRRVDYEQYF. CDR3 nucleotides: TGTGCCACCAGCAGGAGGGTGGACTACGAGCAGTACTTC.

The V and J genes are TRBV4-1 and TRBJ2-7; TRBD1 matches at 8 bases. The germline V gene encodes CDR1 MGHRA and CDR2 YSYEKL. The J segment lost 2 bases and the V segment lost 6 bases, leaving 9 bases of the junction unmatched. There are 15 residues in the CDR3. Here the CDR3 DNA reads TGCGCCAGCAGGACGAGACAGGGGCCCACCTACGAGCAGTACTTC. Translation: CASRTRQGPTYEQYF.

The count of this clone is one. The J gene is TRBJ1-2, the V gene TRBV9, with unresolved D. The CDR3 extends over 12 amino acids. Germline values: CDR1 SGDLS, CDR2 YYNGEE. Trimming took off 4 bases at V and 8 bases at J, with 12 bases between the two ends. The CDR3 reads CASSPDSFGYTF. As DNA, the CDR3 is TGTGCCAGCAGCCCCGACTCCTTCGGCTACACCTTC.

The chain couples TRBV30 to TRBJ2-7; 9 bases agree with TRBD1. Looked up from germline, CDR1 is GTSNPN and CDR2 is SVGIG (reference sequence). V lost 4 bases to trimming and J lost 4 bases; unmatched junction nucleotides: 8. The CDR3 length is 14 residues. The CDR3 here is CAWTHGTGFYEQYF. CDR3 nucleotide sequence: TGTGCCTGGACCCACGGGACAGGGTTTTACGAGCAGTACTTC.

This clone is categorized as medium-sized. V and J are TRBV5-1 and TRBJ1-1, with 9 bases fitting TRBD1. CDR1 and CDR2 (germline): SGHRS, YFSETQ. The CDR3 covers 16 residues. V gave up 0 bases and J gave up 5 bases; unmatched junction bases: 8. In DNA, the CDR3 is TGCGCCAGCAGCTTGGGACACCGGGACAGGGATACTGAAGCTTTCTTT. Its translation is CASSLGHRDRDTEAFF.

The chain couples TRBV11-2 to TRBJ2-5, with 9 bases that match TRBD2. J lost 5 bases, V lost 5 bases, and 9 bases had no gene match. The CDR3 consists of 15 residues. From germline, CDR1 is SGHAT and CDR2 FQNNGV. The CDR3 DNA sequence: TGTGCCAGCAGCCAAGGGCGGGAGGGCCTGGAGACCCAGTACTTC. Translating gives CASSQGREGLETQYF.

The V call is TRBV7-2, the J call TRBJ2-1, with TRBD2 matching over 7 bases. Germline CDR1 is SGHTA and CDR2 is FQGNSA. With 7 bases clipped from V and 5 bases from J, the junction kept 11 bases outside the gene matches. The CDR3 covers 15 residues. The CDR3 loop is CASTPGGLDHNEQFF. CDR3 nucleotide sequence: TGTGCCAGCACCCCCGGTGGACTAGACCACAATGAGCAGTTCTTC.

The count of this clone is one. The chain is built from TRBV28 and TRBJ2-5; 11 nucleotides align to TRBD2. The CDR3 runs 14 residues. J lost 6 bases, V lost 3 bases, and 3 bases had no gene match. Germline V gives CDR1 MDHEN, CDR2 SYDVKM. CDR3: CASSLGLAVKTQYF. Written as DNA, the CDR3 is TGTGCCAGCAGTTTGGGACTAGCGGTGAAGACCCAGTACTTC.

The CDR3 bases are TGCGCCAGCAGCCACCGGGACAGGGGTTACACCTTC. Encoded protein: CASSHRDRGYTF. This sequence joins TRBV4-3 and TRBJ1-2; the match to TRBD1 covers 10 bases. Germline trimming cut 3 bases from V and 11 bases from J; bases unmatched to any gene: 3. The V gene's germline CDR1 is LGHNA and CDR2 YSLEER. CDR3 length: 12 residues.

The DNA for the CDR3 is TGCGCCAGCAGCCAATGGCCCGAAACGAGGTCACCCCTCCACTTT. It is translated as CASSQWPETRSPLHF. The chain is built from TRBV4-3 and TRBJ1-6; no reliable D call. This CDR3 contains 15 residues. Between the trimmed V and J ends, which lost 2 bases and 10 bases, there was a span of 15 bases. Germline CDR1 LGHNA, CDR2 YSLEER.

This clone came up once. This sequence joins TRBV19 and TRBJ1-2, with a possible D match to TRBD1 (5 bases). Trimming left V 6 bases short and J 6 bases short, with 11 bases between. The CDR3 runs 12 residues. Germline V gene data show CDR1 as LNHDA and CDR2 as SQIVND (reference sequence). CDR3 sequence reads: CASRTARNGYTF. Here the CDR3 DNA reads TGTGCCAGTAGGACAGCCCGGAATGGCTACACCTTC.

The rearrangement uses TRBV28 and TRBJ1-2; TRBD1 aligns across 8 bases. This CDR3 contains 17 residues. V lost 1 base to trimming and J lost 2 bases; unmatched junction nucleotides: 9. Germline V lookup: CDR1 MDHEN, CDR2 SYDVKM. The CDR3 nucleotides are TGTGCCAGCAGTTTATATAGCGGACAGGGCACGAACTATGGCTACACCTTC. Translated: CASSLYSGQGTNYGYTF.

The chain links TRBV27 to TRBJ2-7; D is possibly TRBD1 (5 bases). The CDR3 is made up of 17 amino acids. The germline V gene has CDR1 MNHEY and CDR2 SMNVEV (reference sequence). V was cut by 1 base and J by 4 bases, with 20 bases left in between. The CDR3 DNA follows: TGTGCCAGCAGTTTATACCCCCCAGGGAAGGGGCTTTACGAGCAGTACTTC. It encodes CASSLYPPGKGLYEQYF.

This clone was seen a handful of times. V usage is TRBV5-1 and J usage is TRBJ2-3; D not resolved. V was trimmed by 3 bases and J by 0 bases, leaving 5 bases between them. The CDR3 covers 13 residues. The germline V gene has CDR1 SGHRS and CDR2 YFSETQ. The CDR3 DNA reads as TGCGCCAGCAGCTCGACTAGCACAGATACGCAGTATTTT. Protein product: CASSSTSTDTQYF.

The chain combines TRBV5-1 with TRBJ2-3, with 11 nucleotides matching TRBD2. Losses at the gene ends were 0 bases for V and 7 bases for J; bases not matched to a gene: 7. Germline V gene lookup returns CDR1 SGHRS and CDR2 YFSETQ. CDR3 length equals 16 residues. The CDR3 sequence: CASSLEPSGGSNTQYF. The CDR3 nucleotides read TGCGCCAGCAGCTTGGAGCCTAGCGGGGGGTCGAATACGCAGTATTTT.

The DNA for the CDR3 is TGTGCCAGTACCGCTGCGTCGGGGGTCCTCTATGAGCAGTTCTTC. Translating gives CASTAASGVLYEQFF. The rearrangement links TRBV19 to TRBJ2-1; TRBD2 is a possible D gene (6 bases). CDR3 length equals 15 residues. Germline CDR1 LNHDA, CDR2 SQIVND (reference sequence). Trimming left V 7 bases short and J 8 bases short, with 21 bases between.